Reported below is one T cell receptor (beta chain). Its antigen remains unknown. This record comes from a study of a mutant IDH1 vaccine in newly diagnosed glioma. Study-wide background: Investigators started vaccination 4-6 weeks after radiotherapy alone, or with temozolomide cycles.

TCRdb keeps only in-frame clones here, not all; method: immunoSEQ multiplex PCR. The sample lists around 26,000 clones, under 80% occurring once. Between the trimmed V and J ends, which lost 4 bases and 1 base, there was a span of 8 bases. The CDR3 extends over 13 amino acids. Germline V lookup: CDR1 SGHDT, CDR2 YYEEEE. Time point indicated: week 11, during vaccination. What each vaccine dose contained was 300 ug of mutant IDH1 20-mer peptide, accompanied by topical imiquimod. J is TRBJ1-1 and V is TRBV5-6; D is unresolved. The receptor was isolated from a man aged 18 to 35 with glioma. Some clones in this sample may be carry-over from other donors' samples. Source: peripheral blood mononuclear cells (PBMCs), taken from a glioma patient whose treatment included an IDH1 peptide vaccine. The CDR3 nucleotides read TGTGCCAGCAGCCTTACGTGGAACACTGAAGCTTTCTTT. The encoded protein is CASSLTWNTEAFF.